The 24 T cell receptor beta chains below were found in one sample sequenced in a study of identical twins. TCRdb fed the 5' RACE reads into MiXCR, producing one record per CDR3 protein. Altogether more than 600,000 distinct CDR3 sequences are present, 15% to 20% being singletons, with the ten largest covering under 15%. This same sample was also part of a study on T cells expressing NK-cell markers.

The sample consisted of PBMCs. These receptors were obtained from a woman between 18 and 29 years old in good health.

This clonotype was observed many times. The chain employs TRBV6-1 and TRBJ2-3; 8 nucleotides agree with TRBD1. CDR3 length: 14 residues. Trimming at V came to 6 bases and at J to 5 bases, leaving 7 bases not matched to a gene. Germline CDR1 reads MNHNS; CDR2 reads SASEGT. CDR3 sequence reads: CASSWTGHRDTQYF. The CDR3, as DNA: TGTGCCAGCAGCTGGACAGGGCATCGAGATACGCAGTATTTT.

The CDR3 sequence: CASSPNQGRASGNTIYF. The CDR3 bases are TGCGCCAGCAGCCCAAACCAGGGACGGGCCTCTGGAAACACCATATATTTT. This rearrangement joins TRBV5-1 to TRBJ1-3; a weak D match, TRBD1 (5 bases). Trimming stripped 4 bases from V and 0 bases from J, with 17 bases between. CDR3 size: 17 residues. Germline V CDR1 and CDR2: SGHRS, YFSETQ. The full variable domain, its missing parts supplied by reference TRBV5-1 and TRBJ1-3, is KAGVTQTPRYLIKTRGQQVTLSCSPISGHRSVSWYQQTPGQGLQFLFEYFSETQRNKGNFPGRFSGRQFSNSRSEMNVSTLELGDSALYLCASSPNQGRASGNTIYFGEGSWLTVV.

The chain recombines TRBV6-1 with TRBJ1-1; TRBD1 matches 9 bases. The trim removed 6 bases at V and 0 bases at J, leaving 8 bases unmatched. The CDR3 extends over 16 amino acids. Germline CDR1 reads MNHNS; CDR2 reads SASEGT. In DNA form, the CDR3 reads TGTGCCAGCAGGGTAAAGACAGGGGGGATGAACACTGAAGCTTTCTTT. Its protein is CASRVKTGGMNTEAFF.

This clonotype was counted only a few times. The genes are TRBV20-1 and TRBJ2-7; tentatively, D is TRBD1 (6 bases). CDR1 and CDR2 (germline): DFQATT, SNEGSKA (reference sequence). The CDR3 sequence is 12 residues long. V was pared by 3 bases and J by 5 bases, with 11 bases between. The chain's CDR3 is CSASRAGDEQYF. The CDR3 bases are TGCAGTGCTAGTAGGGCAGGGGACGAGCAGTACTTC.

V and J are TRBV5-1 and TRBJ2-1, with 8 bases fitting TRBD1. Unmatched junction bases numbered 13, after V lost 0 bases and J lost 14 bases. This CDR3 has 15 amino acids. Germline V CDR1 and CDR2: SGHRS, YFSETQ. The CDR3 coding sequence is TGCGCCAGCAGCTTGGCCCTACAAAGAGACAGGGGCGAGTTCTTC. Encoded protein: CASSLALQRDRGEFF.

The genes are TRBV12-3 or TRBV12-4 and TRBJ2-1; a possible D gene is TRBD2 (6 bases). V was clipped by 4 bases and J by 12 bases, with 13 bases between them. This CDR3 region has 12 residues. CDR3 residues: CASSYYLEGQFF. The CDR3 coding sequence is TGTGCCAGCAGTTACTATTTGGAGGGGCAGTTCTTC.

This clonotype was found a few times. The rearrangement links TRBV29-1 to TRBJ2-3, with D unclear. The germline gives CDR1 SQVTM, CDR2 ANQGSEA. This CDR3 is 11 amino acids long. Trimming took off 7 bases at V and 6 bases at J, with 11 bases between the two ends. The CDR3 loop is CSGLSGDTQYF. The CDR3 bases are TGCAGCGGCCTGAGTGGGGATACGCAGTATTTT.

In its sample, this clonotype was seen a few times. This chain connects TRBV6-5 to TRBJ2-7; TRBD2 matches at 9 bases. CDR1 is MNHEY and CDR2 is SVGAGI in the germline V gene. Trimming removed 2 bases from V and 2 bases from J; junction bases left unmatched: 7. This CDR3 spans 16 amino acids. CDR3 sequence reads: CASSYPRLAEAYEQYF. The CDR3 DNA follows: TGTGCCAGCAGTTACCCCCGACTAGCGGAGGCCTACGAGCAGTACTTC.

The V and J genes are TRBV20-1 and TRBJ1-1; D gene unclear. CDR3 length equals 14 residues. CDR1 is DFQATT and CDR2 is SNEGSKA in the germline V gene (reference sequence). V was pared by 0 bases and J by 6 bases, with 14 bases between. CDR3 protein: CSARDDRSSAEAFF. CDR3 nucleotide sequence: TGCAGTGCTAGAGATGACCGTTCGAGCGCTGAAGCTTTCTTT.

This chain joins TRBV27 and TRBJ1-1; D is uncertain. The CDR3 loop spans 10 amino acids. Trimming cost V 11 bases and J 6 bases, with 10 bases left between them. Germline CDR1 is MNHEY and CDR2 is SMNVEV (reference sequence). CDR3: CAVGSAEAFF. The CDR3 bases are TGTGCCGTCGGATCGGCTGAAGCTTTCTTT.

Of note for this clonotype: This may come from a read error, since a much larger clone is one base off. The gene calls are TRBV5-6 and TRBJ2-7; 7 nucleotides match TRBD2. Per the germline V gene, CDR1 is SGHDT and CDR2 is YYEEEE. The ends lost 7 bases at V and 3 bases at J; junction bases unmatched: 7. This CDR3 contains 13 residues. The CDR3 loop is CASCRLAVYEQYF. The CDR3 nucleotides read TGTGCCAGCTGTAGGCTAGCGGTCTACGAGCAGTACTTC.

This clonotype was found a few times. This sequence joins TRBV28 and TRBJ1-3; D unclear. The V end lost 5 bases, the J end lost 3 bases, and 11 bases lay between the germline ends. Germline values: CDR1 MDHEN, CDR2 SYDVKM. The CDR3 is 14 amino acids. The CDR3 DNA is TGTGCCAGCAGTCGGACCAATCGTGGAAACACCATATATTTT. It specifies CASSRTNRGNTIYF.

The table lists this clonotype with many counts. V is TRBV4-2 and J is TRBJ2-7; D unclear. Looked up from germline, CDR1 is LGHNA and CDR2 is YNFKEQ. The CDR3 length is 15 residues. V lost 0 bases, J lost 3 bases, and 12 bases lay in between. The CDR3 sequence is CASSQDWALHYEQYF. In nucleotides, the CDR3 is TGTGCCAGCAGCCAAGATTGGGCACTCCACTACGAGCAGTACTTC.

This clonotype showed up just a few times. The chain is built from TRBV5-8 and TRBJ1-5; unclear D gene. Germline lookup yields CDR1 SGHTS and CDR2 YDEGEE. The CDR3 runs to 12 residues. Trimming pared 4 bases from V and 7 bases from J, leaving 9 bases between. The CDR3 spells CASSPPRQPQHF. In DNA, the CDR3 is TGTGCCAGCAGCCCTCCCCGCCAGCCCCAGCATTTT.

This chain uses TRBV4-1 with TRBJ2-7; 10 positions agree with TRBD2. The CDR3 has 15 residues. Germline trimming cut 3 bases from V and 6 bases from J; bases unmatched to any gene: 8. Per the germline V gene, CDR1 is MGHRA and CDR2 is YSYEKL. In DNA form, the CDR3 reads TGCGCCAGCAGCCACCTAGCGGGAGTATACGGCGAGCAGTACTTC. Its translation: CASSHLAGVYGEQYF.

The chain recombines TRBV6-1 with TRBJ1-2; D gene unclear. The CDR3 spans 15 residues. V lost 6 bases and J 3 bases, leaving 17 bases between the germline ends. Germline V gene sequence: CDR1 MNHNS, CDR2 SASEGT. The CDR3 loop reads CASREFFGSYYGYTF. CDR3 nucleotide sequence: TGTGCCAGCAGGGAATTCTTTGGTTCCTACTATGGCTACACCTTC.

This clonotype was observed a few times. The V call is TRBV4-3, the J call TRBJ2-3; D not resolved. This CDR3 is built from 13 residues. V lost 1 base, J lost 5 bases, and 7 bases lay in between. Germline V gene data show CDR1 as LGHNA and CDR2 as YSLEER. DNA of the CDR3: TGCGCCAGCAGCCAAGGTCGTGAAGATACGCAGTATTTT. Translated, it gives CASSQGREDTQYF.

The chain carries TRBV10-3 and TRBJ2-3; 7 nucleotides align to TRBD2. This CDR3 contains 14 residues. Germline trimming cut 5 bases from V and 4 bases from J; bases unmatched to any gene: 6. From germline, CDR1 is ENHRY and CDR2 SYGVKD. The CDR3 DNA reads as TGTGCCATCAGTACCGCGGGAGTTGCAGATACGCAGTATTTT. It yields the protein CAISTAGVADTQYF.

The J gene is TRBJ2-1, the V gene TRBV7-2, with D possibly TRBD1 on 6 matching bases. The CDR3 has 13 amino acids. The V and J ends lost 6 bases and 5 bases respectively, with 11 bases between them. In germline, CDR1 is SGHTA, CDR2 FQGNSA. DNA for the CDR3: TGTGCCAGCAGAAGGACAGCGAACAATGAGCAGTTCTTC. This encodes CASRRTANNEQFF.

The genes are TRBV7-9 and TRBJ2-1; D is unclear. The CDR3 covers 16 residues. The germline V and J ends were trimmed by 5 bases and 2 bases, with 16 bases remaining between them. Germline V CDR1 and CDR2: SEHNR, FQNEAQ (reference sequence). The CDR3 loop reads CASSLLRTGAYNEQFF. CDR3 DNA sequence: TGTGCCAGCAGCCTACTGAGGACGGGCGCCTACAATGAGCAGTTCTTC.

V and J are TRBV10-2 and TRBJ2-1; 11 bases are shared with TRBD1. CDR3 size: 15 residues. From germline, CDR1 is WSHSY and CDR2 SAAADI. Trimming took 2 bases from V and 8 from J; bases not matched to a gene: 5. This CDR3 reads CASSEGTGGSDEQFF. For the CDR3, the DNA is TGCGCCAGCAGTGAGGGGACAGGGGGAAGCGATGAGCAGTTCTTC.

V and J are TRBV20-1 and TRBJ2-2; 10 bases are shared with TRBD2. CDR3 length: 16 residues. From germline, CDR1 is DFQATT and CDR2 SNEGSKA (reference sequence). Germline trimming cut 6 bases from V and 4 bases from J; bases unmatched to any gene: 11. In DNA, the CDR3 is TGCAGTGCCCGCCTGGGAAGACTAGCGGGCACCGGGGAGCTGTTTTTT. Its protein product is CSARLGRLAGTGELFF.

The V call is TRBV10-3, the J call TRBJ2-7; the D gene is possibly TRBD2 (5 bases). This CDR3 comprises 13 residues. Germline V gene sequence: CDR1 ENHRY, CDR2 SYGVKD. The V end was cut by 8 bases, the J end by 0 bases, with 11 bases between. The CDR3 is CAISREPSYEQYF. CDR3 in DNA: TGTGCCATCTCCCGGGAACCCTCCTACGAGCAGTACTTC.

The chain has TRBV6-5 and TRBJ2-7; D is unclear. The V end was cut by 6 bases, the J end by 0 bases, with 9 bases between. Germline V gives CDR1 MNHEY, CDR2 SVGAGI. CDR3 length: 13 residues. CDR3 DNA sequence: TGTGCCAGCAGGTTGACTGTCTCCTACGAGCAGTACTTC. Translation gives CASRLTVSYEQYF.